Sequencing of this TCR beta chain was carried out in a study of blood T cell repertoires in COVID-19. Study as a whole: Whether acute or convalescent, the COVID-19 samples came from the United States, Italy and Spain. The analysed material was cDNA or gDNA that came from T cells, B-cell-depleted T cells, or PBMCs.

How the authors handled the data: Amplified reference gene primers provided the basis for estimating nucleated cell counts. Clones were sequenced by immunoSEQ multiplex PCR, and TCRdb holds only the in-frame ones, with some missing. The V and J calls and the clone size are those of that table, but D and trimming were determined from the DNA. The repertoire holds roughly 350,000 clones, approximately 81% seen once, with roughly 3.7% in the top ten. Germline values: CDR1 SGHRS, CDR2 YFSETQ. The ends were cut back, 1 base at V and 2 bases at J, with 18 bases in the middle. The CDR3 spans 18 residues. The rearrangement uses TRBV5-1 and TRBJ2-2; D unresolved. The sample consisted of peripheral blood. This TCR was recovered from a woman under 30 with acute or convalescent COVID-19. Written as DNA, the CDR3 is TGCGCCAGCAGCTTGTTCGCGGTTGAAGTCCGAAACACCGGGGAGCTGTTTTTT. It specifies CASSLFAVEVRNTGELFF.